What follows describes a single TCR beta chain. Antigen unknown. Treatment here: roughly 18 received Ad26.COV2.S at low or high dose, single or two shots; several received placebo; per-sample allocation not given. Samples were taken on day 63 after the first vaccine or placebo injection. This specimen belongs to a study of Ad26.COV2.S vaccination and SARS-CoV-2 variants. Study overall: Enrolled in COV1001, the donor was in the Ad26.COV2.S trial arm, which received the vaccine. Study-level findings and limits: Total T cell responses were possibly underestimated by TCR breadth and depth analyses. Similar non-spike TCR breadth was observed in recipients of vaccine and of placebo.

Germline-derived CDR1 and CDR2 are SGHNT and YENEEA. The junction had 2 bases not matched to a gene; V was cut back by 1 base and J by 11 bases. The CDR3 consists of 12 residues. Assay: immunoSEQ multiplex PCR; the TCRdb copy retains only in-frame clones and omits some. The repertoire holds about 680,000 clones, with around 89% as singletons. Sequencing used peripheral blood, obtained in a trial of Ad26.COV2.S vaccine versus placebo. This clonotype was sampled from a person between 18 and 59 years old who received the Ad26.COV2.S COVID-19 vaccine or a placebo. V is TRBV11-3 and J is TRBJ2-1, with 7 bases aligning to TRBD2. The CDR3 nucleotides are TGTGCCAGCAGCTTAGGAGCGGGGCAGCAGTTCTTC. The encoded protein is CASSLGAGQQFF.